Each of the 11 T cell receptor beta chains below was sequenced from the same sample in a study of read filtering for tumor transcriptome and immune sequencing. The library was built from roughly 400 ng RNA with molecular barcoded adaptors for alpha/delta and beta/gamma chains. Using its own MiXCR run on the reads, TCRdb lists one record per CDR3 protein. The sample records about 86,000 distinct CDR3 sequences, around an eighth being singletons. The material sequenced was a population of CD138-negative cells sorted from bone marrow. These receptors were collected from a donor at least 40 years old with multiple myeloma.

This clonotype occurred many times. This chain uses TRBV10-3 with TRBJ1-5, with 8 bases lining up with TRBD1. After removal of 7 bases from V and 5 bases from J, the junction contained 10 bases not matched to a gene. The CDR3 totals 15 residues. Germline CDR1 is ENHRY and CDR2 is SYGVKD. The CDR3 nucleotides are TGTGCCATCACCGAAACAGGGGGTACGCATCAGCCCCAGCATTTT. Amino acids: CAITETGGTHQPQHF.

In its sample, this clonotype was seen many times. The V gene is TRBV29-1, the J gene TRBJ2-1, with TRBD1 matching 8 bases. J lost 11 bases, V lost 7 bases, and 13 bases had no gene match. CDR1 is SQVTM and CDR2 is ANQGSEA in the germline V gene. CDR3 length: 13 residues. The CDR3 DNA sequence: TGCAGCGCCGCTGGACAGGGACGGGGCCAGCAGTTCTTC. This encodes CSAAGQGRGQQFF.

The table lists this clonotype with many counts. The chain carries TRBV7-6 and TRBJ2-1; 15 bases match TRBD2. The CDR3 extends over 15 amino acids. From germline, CDR1 is SGHVS and CDR2 FNYEAQ. V trimming: 5 bases; J trimming: 9 bases; junction bases outside the gene matches: 5. CDR3 loop: CASSRTSGRAIEQFF. CDR3 nucleotide sequence: TGTGCCAGCAGCAGGACTAGCGGGAGGGCCATTGAGCAGTTCTTC.

This clonotype was seen many times. The chain recombines TRBV28 with TRBJ2-7; 8 bases are a match to TRBD2. V lost 4 bases to trimming and J lost 4 bases; unmatched junction nucleotides: 6. Per germline, CDR1 MDHEN and CDR2 SYDVKM. This CDR3 is built from 14 residues. CDR3 DNA sequence: TGTGCCAGCAGTTCGGGCGGGAGGAGTTACGAGCAGTACTTC. Protein product: CASSSGGRSYEQYF.

In its sample, this clonotype was seen many times. This sequence joins TRBV11-2 and TRBJ2-5, with D possibly matching TRBD2 (5 bases). This CDR3 has 13 residues. The V end lost 5 bases, the J end lost 5 bases, and 12 bases lay between the germline ends. Germline V gives CDR1 SGHAT, CDR2 FQNNGV. CDR3 sequence reads: CASSRDPSETQYF. CDR3 DNA sequence: TGTGCCAGCAGCCGTGACCCTAGCGAGACCCAGTACTTC. The full variable domain, its missing parts supplied by reference TRBV11-2 and TRBJ2-5, is EAGVAQSPRYKIIEKRQSVAFWCNPISGHATLYWYQQILGQGPKLLIQFQNNGVVDDSQLPKDRFSAERLKGVDSTLKIQPAKLEDSAVYLCASSRDPSETQYFGPGTRLLVL.

This clonotype appeared many times. The V and J genes are TRBV7-6 and TRBJ2-7; TRBD1 matches 8 bases. Germline V gives CDR1 SGHVS, CDR2 FNYEAQ. V gave up 4 bases and J gave up 3 bases; unmatched junction bases: 5. This CDR3 contains 14 residues. The CDR3 loop reads CASSSGQGGYEQYF. The CDR3 coding sequence is TGTGCCAGCAGCTCCGGACAGGGAGGCTACGAGCAGTACTTC.

This clonotype was seen repeatedly, ten times or more. V usage is TRBV5-1 and J usage is TRBJ2-5; D gene ambiguous. Trimming pared 5 bases from V and 5 bases from J, leaving 13 bases between. Germline V gene sequence: CDR1 SGHRS, CDR2 YFSETQ. This CDR3 region has 13 residues. CDR3: CASRFGRGETQYF. CDR3 DNA sequence: TGCGCCAGCAGATTTGGCCGCGGCGAGACCCAGTACTTC.

At least ten counts were recorded for this clonotype. At one boundary the junction diverges from the germline segment, which might be a read error. The CDR3 DNA is TGTGCCATCAGTGAGTCGACAGACAGGGCAAACTTC. It encodes CAISESTDRANF. The chain employs TRBV10-3 and TRBJ2-7, with 7 bases identical to TRBD1. The germline CDR1 and CDR2 sequences are ENHRY and SYGVKD. The CDR3 spans 12 residues.

This clonotype came up many times. The chain couples TRBV2 to TRBJ1-6; unclear D gene. Per germline, CDR1 SNHLY and CDR2 FYNNEI. This CDR3 spans 14 amino acids. Trimming shortened V by 1 base and J by 10 bases, and 11 bases separated the two germline ends. For the CDR3, the DNA is TGTGCCAGCAGTGAAGAGGGCCGGGTCTCACCCCTCCACTTT. The encoded protein is CASSEEGRVSPLHF.

This clonotype was detected ten times or more. The rearrangement uses TRBV5-1 and TRBJ2-1; perhaps TRBD2 as D (6 bases). CDR3 length: 14 amino acids. Germline-derived CDR1 and CDR2 are SGHRS and YFSETQ. Trimming pared 5 bases from V and 7 bases from J, leaving 16 bases between. The DNA for the CDR3 is TGCGCCAGCAGGGGCATACCCGGGGGAAATGAGCAGTTCTTC. This sequence encodes CASRGIPGGNEQFF.

The table lists this clonotype with many counts. The chain employs TRBV20-1 and TRBJ2-5; D possibly uses TRBD1 or TRBD2 (6 bases each). The CDR3 runs to 13 residues. V lost 3 bases, J lost 3 bases, and 11 bases lay in between. Germline CDR1 DFQATT, CDR2 SNEGSKA (reference sequence). The CDR3: CSASGGPKETQYF. CDR3 bases: TGCAGTGCTAGTGGGGGGCCTAAAGAGACCCAGTACTTC.